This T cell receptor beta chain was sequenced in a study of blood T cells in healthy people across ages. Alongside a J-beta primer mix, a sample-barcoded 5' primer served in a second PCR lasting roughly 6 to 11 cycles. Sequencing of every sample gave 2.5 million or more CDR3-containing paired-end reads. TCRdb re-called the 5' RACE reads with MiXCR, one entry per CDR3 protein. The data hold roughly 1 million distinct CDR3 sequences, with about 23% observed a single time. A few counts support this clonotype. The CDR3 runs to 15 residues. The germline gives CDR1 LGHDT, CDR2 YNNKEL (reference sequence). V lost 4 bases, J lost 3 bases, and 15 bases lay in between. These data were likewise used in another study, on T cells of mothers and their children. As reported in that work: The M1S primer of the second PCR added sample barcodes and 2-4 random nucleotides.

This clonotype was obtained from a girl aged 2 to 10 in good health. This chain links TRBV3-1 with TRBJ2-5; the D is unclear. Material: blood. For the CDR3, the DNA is TGTGCCAGCAGCCGGTTGACGCCCCAAAAAGAGACCCAGTACTTC. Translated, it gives CASSRLTPQKETQYF.